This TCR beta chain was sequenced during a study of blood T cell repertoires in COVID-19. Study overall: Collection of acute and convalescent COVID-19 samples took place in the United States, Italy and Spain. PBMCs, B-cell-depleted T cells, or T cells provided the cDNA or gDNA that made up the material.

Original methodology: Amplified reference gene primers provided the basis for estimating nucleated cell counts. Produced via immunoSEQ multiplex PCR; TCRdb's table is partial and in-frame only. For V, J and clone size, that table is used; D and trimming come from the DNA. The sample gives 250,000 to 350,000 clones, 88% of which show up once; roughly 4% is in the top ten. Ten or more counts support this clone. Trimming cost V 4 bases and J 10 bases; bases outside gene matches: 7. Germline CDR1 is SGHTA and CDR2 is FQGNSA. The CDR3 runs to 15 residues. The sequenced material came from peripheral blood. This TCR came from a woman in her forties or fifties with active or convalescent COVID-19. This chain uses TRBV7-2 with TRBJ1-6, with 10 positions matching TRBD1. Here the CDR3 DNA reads TGTGCCAGCAGCTCGAGACAGGGGGCTGAGTCACCCCTCCACTTT. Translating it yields CASSSRQGAESPLHF.